Here is one TCR beta chain with its context. Its target is not known. Trimming at V came to 7 bases and at J to 3 bases, leaving 8 bases not matched to a gene. The germline gives CDR1 LGHDT, CDR2 YNNKEL (reference sequence). The CDR3 consists of 17 residues. This table comes from immunoSEQ multiplex PCR, and its TCRdb copy is limited to in-frame clones, with some not included. The profile shows more than 85,000 clones, approximately 90% of them singletons. This specimen comes from a study of T cell responses to AZD1222 COVID-19 vaccine. Study results and caveats: Reportedly, nearly half the spike-specific TCRs target unmutated variant regions. The CD4 TCRs associated with vaccination extended across spike and predominated at 160-218 and 743-854. In a largely white British group with more females than males, clonal diversity was possibly underestimated.

The rearrangement links TRBV3-1 (or the pseudogene TRBV3-2) to TRBJ2-2; 13 bases fit TRBD2. The sequencing here drew on peripheral blood, taken on day 0 of AZD1222 vaccination. The receptor's source is an adult in good health. The CDR3 DNA is TGTGCCAGCAACGGGGCTGGACTAGCGGGGGACACCGGGGAGCTGTTTTTT. This translates into CASNGAGLAGDTGELFF.